A selection of T cell receptor beta chains follows, all from one sample in a study of shared clonotypes between healthy human individuals. Clones were sequenced by immunoSEQ multiplex PCR, and TCRdb holds only the in-frame ones, with some missing. The sample lists over a million clones, approximately 98.5% occurring once. What was sequenced was naive CD4+ T cells sorted from blood. Receptors were obtained from a man aged 25 to 45 in good health. Both conserved end residues are part of each CDR3. D genes are given only for firm matches. Clone size is not always given. Where it is, it says once, few, many or a class for expanded clones.

V,J,D,size,DNA,CDR3
TRBV6-4,TRBJ2-1,TRBD2,.,TGTGCCAGCAGTGCCCACTCATTCGGTAGCGGGAGCGGGAATGAGCAGTTCTTC,CASSAHSFGSGSGNEQFF
TRBV11-3,TRBJ2-1,.,.,TGTGCCAGCAGCTCGTCGGGCTCCTACAATGAGCAGTTCTTC,CASSSSGSYNEQFF
TRBV12-5,TRBJ2-2,.,.,TGTGCTAGTGCCCAGGGGATCGGGGAGCTGTTTTTT,CASAQGIGELFF
TRBV18,TRBJ2-1,.,.,TGTGCCAGCTCACAACAAACTAAGGGTAATGAGCAGTTCTTC,CASSQQTKGNEQFF
TRBV5-1,TRBJ2-5,TRBD1,.,TGCGCCAGCAGCTCCCGGGACAGGGCCTACTTC,CASSSRDRAYF
TRBV11-1,TRBJ2-5,TRBD1,.,TGTGCCAGCAGCTTCATACAGGGGGAACAAGAGACCCAGTACTTC,CASSFIQGEQETQYF
TRBV28,TRBJ2-1,.,.,TGTGCCAGCACCGGCCCGGGACAAAAGCAGTTCTTC,CASTGPGQKQFF
TRBV5-4,TRBJ2-7,.,.,TGTGCCAGCAGCTTGGGGGGGCGGCGCAGCTACGAGCAGTACTTC,CASSLGGRRSYEQYF
TRBV6-5,TRBJ2-1,.,.,TGTGCCAGCACTGACAGGTACACTAGCTATGAGCAGTTCTTC,CASTDRYTSYEQFF
TRBV19,TRBJ1-5,.,.,TGTGCCAGTAGTACGGGTCATCCGGCCCAGCCCCAGCATTTT,CASSTGHPAQPQHF
TRBV29-1,TRBJ1-4,.,.,TGCAGCGTTGTTACAGAGAATGAAAAACTGTTTTTT,CSVVTENEKLFF
TRBV18,TRBJ2-1,TRBD2,.,TGTGCCAGCTCACTCCAAGCGGGAGTCTACAATGAGCAGTTCTTC,CASSLQAGVYNEQFF
TRBV7-2,TRBJ2-7,.,.,TGTGCCAGCAGCTCGCTATACGAGCAGTACTTC,CASSSLYEQYF
TRBV6-5,TRBJ1-2,TRBD1,.,TGTGCCAGCAGTCAGACAGGGGGGTATGGCTACACCTTC,CASSQTGGYGYTF
TRBV19,TRBJ1-5,TRBD1,once,TGTGCCAGTACCAAAGGACAGGGAAACAATCAGCCCCAGCATTTT,CASTKGQGNNQPQHF
TRBV7-9,TRBJ1-1,.,.,TGTGCCAGCAGCCTAACATTCGGCAAGAACACTGAAGCTTTCTTT,CASSLTFGKNTEAFF
TRBV21-1,TRBJ2-3,.,.,TGTGCCAGCAGCAAACCAGCGGGAGGGCCGGCAGAGAGCACAGATACGCAGTATTTT,CASSKPAGGPAESTDTQYF
TRBV5-5,TRBJ2-3,.,.,TGTGCCAGCAGTCTGCCCGGCGTAGCGAGGGGAGATACGCAGTATTTT,CASSLPGVARGDTQYF
TRBV7-2,TRBJ2-3,.,.,TGTGCCAGCAGCTTATACAGGAGCACAGATACGCAGTATTTT,CASSLYRSTDTQYF
TRBV6-5,TRBJ2-7,TRBD1,.,TGTGCCAGCAGACCGGACAGGGGAAAGGCCGAGCAGTACTTC,CASRPDRGKAEQYF
TRBV9,TRBJ2-5,.,.,TGTGCCAGCAGCCCTGAGGGGGTATATGGGACCCAGTACTTC,CASSPEGVYGTQYF
TRBV25-1,TRBJ2-1,TRBD1,.,TGTGCCAGCAGAGGGACAGGGGGGCTATACAATGAGCAGTTCTTC,CASRGTGGLYNEQFF
TRBV6-4,TRBJ2-7,.,.,TGTGCCAGCAGTGACCTTAAGGTCGCTTGCTACGAGCAGTACTTC,CASSDLKVACYEQYF
TRBV7-9,TRBJ2-7,.,.,TGTGCCAGCAGCTTAGCGCGTCGGCCCACAATAGGCGAGCAGTACTTC,CASSLARRPTIGEQYF
TRBV27,TRBJ2-1,TRBD2,once,TGTGCCAGCAGTTCCGGGACTAGCGGGACCCGGGTCTTC,CASSSGTSGTRVF
TRBV5-1,TRBJ2-7,TRBD1,.,TGCGCCAGCAGCCAGACCGGGACAGGGGGCGGGCAGTACTTC,CASSQTGTGGGQYF
TRBV28,TRBJ1-5,.,.,TGTGCCAGCAGTCCGGGCCCCCGCAATCAGCCCCAGCATTTT,CASSPGPRNQPQHF
TRBV19,TRBJ2-5,.,.,TGTGCCAGTGGTAAATTCCAAGAGACCCAGTACTTC,CASGKFQETQYF
TRBV9,TRBJ2-3,TRBD2,.,TGTGCCAGCAGCGTCTCCGGGACTAGCGGGAACAGTCAAGCTACGCAGTATTTT,CASSVSGTSGNSQATQYF
TRBV5-8,TRBJ2-5,.,.,TGTGCCAGCAGCCTGTTCTTGGGCGGGATAGAGACCCAGTACTTC,CASSLFLGGIETQYF
TRBV27,TRBJ1-2,.,once,TGTGCCAGCAGTTTTCGCGGGTTTGCCTATGGCTACACCTTC,CASSFRGFAYGYTF
TRBV19,TRBJ2-1,.,.,TGTGCCAGTAGTCTCGTGGGCGGGACTCCGTACAATGAGCAGTTCTTC,CASSLVGGTPYNEQFF
TRBV27,TRBJ2-1,TRBD1,.,TGTGCCAGCAGTCCCGCTAGGGACAGGAACTACAATGAGCAGTTCTTC,CASSPARDRNYNEQFF
TRBV6-1,TRBJ1-3,.,.,TGTGCCAGCAGTGAAGCCCAGGGATTCGGCTCTGGAAACACCATATATTTT,CASSEAQGFGSGNTIYF
TRBV5-3,TRBJ2-7,.,once,TGTGCCAGTCCCAAGGCTCTAGCCGGGAGTTACGAGCAGTACTTC,CASPKALAGSYEQYF
TRBV5-1,TRBJ2-1,TRBD1,.,TGCGCCAGCAGGACAGGGGTAAATGAGCAGTTCTTC,CASRTGVNEQFF
TRBV27,TRBJ2-3,.,.,TGTGCCAGCAGTCCCCAACTAGTATCGTCCACAGATACGCAGTATTTT,CASSPQLVSSTDTQYF
TRBV28,TRBJ1-4,.,.,TGTGCCAGCAGCGCAACCGGGGGGCTCGAAAAACTGTTTTTT,CASSATGGLEKLFF
TRBV18,TRBJ2-3,TRBD1,.,TGTGCCAGCTCACCACGGGGACAGGCCGGAGATACGCAGTATTTT,CASSPRGQAGDTQYF
TRBV10-2,TRBJ2-7,TRBD2,.,TGCGCCAGCAGGACTAGCGGGACCAAAGGGGTCTCCTACGAGCAGTACTTC,CASRTSGTKGVSYEQYF
TRBV9,TRBJ2-1,.,.,TGTGCCAGCAGCGTAAGGCCAGAGGGGGATGAGCAGTTCTTC,CASSVRPEGDEQFF
TRBV5-4,TRBJ2-5,.,.,TGTGCCAGCAGCTTAAGGGGGTTTGAGACCCAGTACTTC,CASSLRGFETQYF
TRBV30,TRBJ2-3,.,.,TGTGCCCGCTCTGGTGGTAGCACAGATACGCAGTATTTT,CARSGGSTDTQYF
TRBV29-1,TRBJ2-2,.,.,TGCAGCGTTGCGGGTCGGTTCACCGGGGAGCTGTTTTTT,CSVAGRFTGELFF
TRBV11-3,TRBJ2-1,TRBD1,.,TGTGCCAGCAGCCCCCGGGACAGGGGATACAATGAGCAGTTCTTC,CASSPRDRGYNEQFF
TRBV11-2,TRBJ2-1,TRBD1,.,TGTGCCAGCAGCTTATTCGATATGGACAGGGAGTTCTTC,CASSLFDMDREFF
TRBV2,TRBJ2-7,.,.,TGTGCCAGCGGAGGACCCGGCGAGGAGCAGTACTTC,CASGGPGEEQYF
TRBV7-9,TRBJ2-5,.,.,TGTGCCAGCAGCTTCCCTGTGGGGCTACAAGAGACCCAGTACTTC,CASSFPVGLQETQYF
TRBV5-6,TRBJ1-4,.,once,TGTGCCAGCAGCTTGGACGGGGTGGGTACCGAAAAACTGTTTTTT,CASSLDGVGTEKLFF
TRBV5-6,TRBJ1-4,.,.,TGTGCCAGCAGCTTGTCTTCTCCCTCAGGGATGTTTTTT,CASSLSSPSGMFF